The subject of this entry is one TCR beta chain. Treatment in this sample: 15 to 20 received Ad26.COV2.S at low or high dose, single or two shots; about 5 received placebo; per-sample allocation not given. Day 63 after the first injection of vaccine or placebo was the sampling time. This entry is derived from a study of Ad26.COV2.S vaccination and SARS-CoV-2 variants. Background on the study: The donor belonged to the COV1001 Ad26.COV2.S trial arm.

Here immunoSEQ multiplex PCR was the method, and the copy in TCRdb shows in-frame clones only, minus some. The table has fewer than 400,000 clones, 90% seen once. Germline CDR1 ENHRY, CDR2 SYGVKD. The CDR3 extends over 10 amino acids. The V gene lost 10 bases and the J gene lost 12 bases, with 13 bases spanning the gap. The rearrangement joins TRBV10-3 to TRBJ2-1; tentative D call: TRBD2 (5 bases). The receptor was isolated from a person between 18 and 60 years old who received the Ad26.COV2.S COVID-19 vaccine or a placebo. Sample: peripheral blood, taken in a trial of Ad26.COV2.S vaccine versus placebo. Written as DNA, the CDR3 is TGTGCCACGGGGTGGGGTTGGCAGTTCTTC. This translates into CATGWGWQFF.